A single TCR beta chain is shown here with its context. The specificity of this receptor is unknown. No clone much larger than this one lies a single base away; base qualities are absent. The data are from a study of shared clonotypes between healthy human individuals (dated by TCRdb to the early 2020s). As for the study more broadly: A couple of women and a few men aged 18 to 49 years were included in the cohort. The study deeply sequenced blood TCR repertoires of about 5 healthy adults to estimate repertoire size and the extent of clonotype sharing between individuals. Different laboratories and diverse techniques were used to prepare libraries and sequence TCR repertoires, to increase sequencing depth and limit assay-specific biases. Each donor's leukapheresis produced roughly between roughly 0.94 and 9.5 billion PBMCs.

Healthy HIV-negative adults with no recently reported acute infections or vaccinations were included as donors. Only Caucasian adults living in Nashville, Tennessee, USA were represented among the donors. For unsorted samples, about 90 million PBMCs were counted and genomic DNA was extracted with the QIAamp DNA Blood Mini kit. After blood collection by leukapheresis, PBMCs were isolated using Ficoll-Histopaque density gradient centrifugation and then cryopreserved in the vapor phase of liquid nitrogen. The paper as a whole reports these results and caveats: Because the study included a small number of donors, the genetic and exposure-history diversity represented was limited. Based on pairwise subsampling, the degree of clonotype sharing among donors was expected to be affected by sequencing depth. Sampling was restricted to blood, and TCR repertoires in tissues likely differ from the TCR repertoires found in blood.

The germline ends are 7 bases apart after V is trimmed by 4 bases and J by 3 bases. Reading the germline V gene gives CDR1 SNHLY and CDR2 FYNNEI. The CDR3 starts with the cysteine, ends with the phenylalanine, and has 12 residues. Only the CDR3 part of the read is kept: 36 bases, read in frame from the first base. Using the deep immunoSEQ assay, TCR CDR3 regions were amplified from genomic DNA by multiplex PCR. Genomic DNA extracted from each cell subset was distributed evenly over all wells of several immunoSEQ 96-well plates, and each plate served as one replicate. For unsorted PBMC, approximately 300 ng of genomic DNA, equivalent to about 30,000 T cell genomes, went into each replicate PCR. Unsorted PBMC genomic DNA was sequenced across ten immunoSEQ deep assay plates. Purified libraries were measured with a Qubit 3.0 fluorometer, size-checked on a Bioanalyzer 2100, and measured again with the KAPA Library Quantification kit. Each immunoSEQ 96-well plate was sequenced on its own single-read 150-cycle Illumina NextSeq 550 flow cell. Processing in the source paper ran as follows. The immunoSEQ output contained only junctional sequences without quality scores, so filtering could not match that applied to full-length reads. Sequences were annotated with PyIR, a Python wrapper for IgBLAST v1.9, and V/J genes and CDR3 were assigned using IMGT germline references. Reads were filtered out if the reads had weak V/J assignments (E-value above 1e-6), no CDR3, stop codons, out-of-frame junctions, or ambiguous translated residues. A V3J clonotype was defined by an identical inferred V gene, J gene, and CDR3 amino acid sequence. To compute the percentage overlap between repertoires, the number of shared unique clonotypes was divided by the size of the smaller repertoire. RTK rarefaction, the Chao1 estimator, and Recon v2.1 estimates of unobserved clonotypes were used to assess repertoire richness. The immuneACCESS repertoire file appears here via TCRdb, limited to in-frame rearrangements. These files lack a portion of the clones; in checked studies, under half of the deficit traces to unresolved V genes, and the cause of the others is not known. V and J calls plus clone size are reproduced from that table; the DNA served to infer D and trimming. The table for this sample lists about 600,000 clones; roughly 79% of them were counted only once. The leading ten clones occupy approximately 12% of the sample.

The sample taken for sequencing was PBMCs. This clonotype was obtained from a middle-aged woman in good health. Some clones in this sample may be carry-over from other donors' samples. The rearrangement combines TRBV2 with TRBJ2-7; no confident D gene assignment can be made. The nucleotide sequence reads TGTGCCAGCAGTGCGGCCGGCTACGAGCAGTACTTC. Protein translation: CASSAAGYEQYF.